This T cell receptor beta chain was retrieved from a study of T cells in localized non-small cell lung cancer. Overall study results and limits: Of the tissues analyzed, uninvolved adjacent lung showed maximal T cell clonality, greater than tumor. Adjacent lung had a median approximately 57 of the 100 largest tumor clones.

V dropped 1 base and J dropped 4; count of bases not matched to a gene: 4. The CDR3 is made up of 16 amino acids. Germline assignment: CDR1 SGHRS and CDR2 YFSETQ. Using immunoSEQ multiplex PCR, the repertoire was profiled, and TCRdb retains in-frame clones only, with some absent. The sample shows around 140,000 clones, roughly nine tenths of them seen only once. Concerning this clone: Its antigen remains unidentified.

The origin of this receptor is a female donor at least 60 years old with stage I lung adenocarcinoma. The sequenced sample was peripheral blood, obtained before any cancer treatment. The chain couples TRBV5-1 to TRBJ2-1, with TRBD2 matching 11 bases. The CDR3 DNA reads TGCGCCAGCAGCTTGTCTTCTAGCGGGAGGTACAATGAGCAGTTCTTC. It yields the protein CASSLSSSGRYNEQFF.